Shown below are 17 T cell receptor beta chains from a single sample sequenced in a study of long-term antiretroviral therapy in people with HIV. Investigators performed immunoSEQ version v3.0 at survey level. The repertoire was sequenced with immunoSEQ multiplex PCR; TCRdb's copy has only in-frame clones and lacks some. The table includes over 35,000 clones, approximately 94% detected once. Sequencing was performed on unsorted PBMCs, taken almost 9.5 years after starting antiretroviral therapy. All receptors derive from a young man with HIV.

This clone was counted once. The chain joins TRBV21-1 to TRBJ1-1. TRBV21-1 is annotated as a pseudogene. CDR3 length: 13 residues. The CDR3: CASSKWGNTEAFF. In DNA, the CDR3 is TGTGCCAGCAGCAAATGGGGGAACACTGAAGCTTTCTTT.

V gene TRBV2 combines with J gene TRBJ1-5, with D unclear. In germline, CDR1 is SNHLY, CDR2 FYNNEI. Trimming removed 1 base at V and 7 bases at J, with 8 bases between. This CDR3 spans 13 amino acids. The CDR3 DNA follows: TGTGCCAGCAGTGAAGACCAGGCCCAGCCCCAGCATTTT. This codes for CASSEDQAQPQHF.

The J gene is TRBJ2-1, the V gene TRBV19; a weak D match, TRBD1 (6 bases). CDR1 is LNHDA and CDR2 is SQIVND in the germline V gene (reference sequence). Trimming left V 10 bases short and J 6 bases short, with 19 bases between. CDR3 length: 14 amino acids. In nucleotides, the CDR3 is TGTGCCACCCATTCGATTGGGACATCCAATGAGCAGTTCTTC. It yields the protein CATHSIGTSNEQFF.

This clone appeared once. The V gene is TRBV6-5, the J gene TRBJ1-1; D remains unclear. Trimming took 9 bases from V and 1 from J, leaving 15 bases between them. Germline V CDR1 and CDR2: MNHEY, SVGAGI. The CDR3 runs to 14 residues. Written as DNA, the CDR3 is TGTGCCAGTTCGGGAGGGCGACGGAACACTGAAGCTTTCTTT. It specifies CASSGGRRNTEAFF.

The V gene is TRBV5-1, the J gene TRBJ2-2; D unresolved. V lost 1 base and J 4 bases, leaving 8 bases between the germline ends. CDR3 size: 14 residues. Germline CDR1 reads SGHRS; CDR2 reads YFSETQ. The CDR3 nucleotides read TGCGCCAGCAGCTTGACAAGTTCCACCGGGGAGCTGTTTTTT. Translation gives CASSLTSSTGELFF.

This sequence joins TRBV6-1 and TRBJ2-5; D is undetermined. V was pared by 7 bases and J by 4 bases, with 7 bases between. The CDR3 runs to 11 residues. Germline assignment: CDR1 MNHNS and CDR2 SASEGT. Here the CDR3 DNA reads TGTGCCAGCACCTTCCGAGAGACCCAGTACTTC. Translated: CASTFRETQYF.

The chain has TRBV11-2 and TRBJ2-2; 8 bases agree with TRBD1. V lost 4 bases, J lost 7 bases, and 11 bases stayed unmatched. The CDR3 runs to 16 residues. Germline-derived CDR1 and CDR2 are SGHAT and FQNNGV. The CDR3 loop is CASSSRQGLVGGELFF. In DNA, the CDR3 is TGTGCCAGCAGCTCCCGACAGGGGTTGGTGGGCGGGGAGCTGTTTTTT.

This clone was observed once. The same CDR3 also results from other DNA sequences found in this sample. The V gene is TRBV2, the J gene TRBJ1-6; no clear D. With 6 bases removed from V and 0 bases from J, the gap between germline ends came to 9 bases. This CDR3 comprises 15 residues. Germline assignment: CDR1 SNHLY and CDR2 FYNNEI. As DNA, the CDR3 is TGTGCCAGCAGGGTCAGGAGCTCCTATAATTCACCCCTCCACTTT. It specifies CASRVRSSYNSPLHF.

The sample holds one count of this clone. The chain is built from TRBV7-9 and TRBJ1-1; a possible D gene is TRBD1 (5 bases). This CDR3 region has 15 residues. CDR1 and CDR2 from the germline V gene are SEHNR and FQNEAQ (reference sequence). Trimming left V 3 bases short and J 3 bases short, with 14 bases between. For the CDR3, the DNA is TGTGCCAGCAGCTTTCTCGGCGGGGCGGACACTGAAGCTTTCTTT. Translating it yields CASSFLGGADTEAFF.

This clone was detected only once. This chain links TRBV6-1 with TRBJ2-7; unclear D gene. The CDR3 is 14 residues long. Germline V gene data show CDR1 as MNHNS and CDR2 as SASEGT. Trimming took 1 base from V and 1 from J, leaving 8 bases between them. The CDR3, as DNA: TGTGCCAGCAGTGAAGGTCCGGAATCCTACGAGCAGTACTTC. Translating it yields CASSEGPESYEQYF.

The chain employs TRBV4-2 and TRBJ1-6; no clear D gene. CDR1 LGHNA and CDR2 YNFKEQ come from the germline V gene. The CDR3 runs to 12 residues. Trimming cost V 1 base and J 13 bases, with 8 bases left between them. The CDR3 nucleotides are TGTGCCAGCAGCCAAGCCGGGGAGCCCCTCCACTTT. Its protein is CASSQAGEPLHF.

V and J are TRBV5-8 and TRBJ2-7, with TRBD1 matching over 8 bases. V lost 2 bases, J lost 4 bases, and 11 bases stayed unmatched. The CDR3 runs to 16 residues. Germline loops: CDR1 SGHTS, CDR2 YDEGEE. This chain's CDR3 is CASSLGTGYAFYEQYF. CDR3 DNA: TGTGCCAGCAGCTTAGGGACAGGCTATGCCTTTTACGAGCAGTACTTC.

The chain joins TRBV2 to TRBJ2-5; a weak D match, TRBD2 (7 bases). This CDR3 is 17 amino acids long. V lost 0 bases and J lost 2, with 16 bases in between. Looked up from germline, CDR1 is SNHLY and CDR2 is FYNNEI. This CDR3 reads CASSEALRGAGQETQYF. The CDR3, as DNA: TGTGCCAGCAGTGAAGCGCTTCGGGGGGCAGGGCAAGAGACCCAGTACTTC.

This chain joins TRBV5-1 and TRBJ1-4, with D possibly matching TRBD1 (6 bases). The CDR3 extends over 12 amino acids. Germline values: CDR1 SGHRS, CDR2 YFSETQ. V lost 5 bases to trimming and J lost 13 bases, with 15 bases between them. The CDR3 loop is CASRETRGVLFF. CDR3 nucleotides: TGCGCCAGCAGGGAGACCAGGGGAGTACTGTTTTTT.

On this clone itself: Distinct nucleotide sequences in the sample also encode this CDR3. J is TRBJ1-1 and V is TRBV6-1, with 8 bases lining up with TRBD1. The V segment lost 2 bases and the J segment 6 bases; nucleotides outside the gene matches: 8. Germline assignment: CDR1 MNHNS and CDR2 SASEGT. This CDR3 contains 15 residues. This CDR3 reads CASSEIYRGKPEAFF. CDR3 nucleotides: TGTGCCAGCAGTGAAATTTACAGGGGGAAACCTGAAGCTTTCTTT.

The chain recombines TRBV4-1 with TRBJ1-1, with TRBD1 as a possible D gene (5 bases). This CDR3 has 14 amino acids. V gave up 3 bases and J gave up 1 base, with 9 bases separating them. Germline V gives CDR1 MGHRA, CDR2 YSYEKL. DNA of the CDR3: TGCGCCAGCAGCCAGACGCAGGGGAACACTGAAGCTTTCTTT. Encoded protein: CASSQTQGNTEAFF.

Here the CDR3 DNA reads TGTGCCAGCAGTTTGGCAGGGGGTGCCTATAATTCACCCCTCCACTTT. Its translation: CASSLAGGAYNSPLHF. The rearrangement links TRBV28 to TRBJ1-6; 7 nucleotides line up with TRBD1. The length of the CDR3 is 16 residues. J was trimmed by 2 bases and V by 3 bases; bases with no gene match: 4. Germline V lookup: CDR1 MDHEN, CDR2 SYDVKM.